The 24 T cell receptor beta chains below were found in one sample sequenced in a study of CD8 T cells in Susac syndrome. RNA, at roughly 0.45 to 1 ug, was reverse transcribed with random hexamers. TCRdb fed the immunoSEQ multiplex PCR reads into MiXCR, producing one record per CDR3 protein. The sample carries about 84,000 distinct CDR3 sequences, 90% to 95% recorded once. Sequencing input: CD8+ T cells from PBMCs. The origin of the receptors is a human donor in good health.

The chain has TRBV29-1 and TRBJ2-7; 12 nucleotides match TRBD2. The ends lost 1 base at V and 0 bases at J; junction bases unmatched: 1. CDR3 length equals 15 residues. Germline CDR1 reads SQVTM; CDR2 reads ANQGSEA. CDR3 sequence (DNA): TGCAGCGTTGAAGGACTAGCGGGGGCCTCCTACGAGCAGTACTTC. It codes for CSVEGLAGASYEQYF.

This clonotype was seen a single time. The chain is built from TRBV4-1 and TRBJ1-1; TRBD1 matches 7 bases. CDR1 MGHRA and CDR2 YSYEKL come from the germline V gene. The CDR3 is 16 residues long. The V gene end was trimmed by 4 bases and the J gene end by 0 bases; junction bases not matched to a gene: 8. The CDR3 spells CASSPRTGMMNTEAFF. In DNA, the CDR3 is TGCGCCAGCAGCCCCAGGACAGGCATGATGAACACTGAAGCTTTCTTT.

This chain joins TRBV20-1 and TRBJ1-2; 10 nucleotides agree with TRBD1. The CDR3 runs 15 residues. CDR1 DFQATT and CDR2 SNEGSKA come from the germline V gene (reference sequence). Trimming cost V 2 bases and J 5 bases; bases outside gene matches: 8. The CDR3 region has the DNA TGCAGTGCTAGACCCCGGGACAGGGGATGGTATGGCTACACCTTC. It is translated as CSARPRDRGWYGYTF.

V gene TRBV29-1 combines with J gene TRBJ1-1; D remains unclear. CDR1 SQVTM and CDR2 ANQGSEA come from the germline V gene. The V and J ends lost 7 bases and 4 bases respectively, with 16 bases between them. This CDR3 comprises 13 residues. Here the CDR3 DNA reads TGCAGCGCGACGGGAGGCGATACCACTGAAGCTTTCTTT. Its protein is CSATGGDTTEAFF.

The rearrangement joins TRBV9 to TRBJ2-1; D not certain. Germline loops: CDR1 SGDLS, CDR2 YYNGEE. The V gene lost 3 bases and the J gene lost 2 bases, with 12 bases spanning the gap. The CDR3 spans 15 residues. The CDR3 DNA reads as TGTGCCAGCAGCGCCCCGGGCGGAGCCTACAATGAGCAGTTCTTC. This encodes CASSAPGGAYNEQFF.

This clonotype was recorded once. This chain links TRBV13 with TRBJ1-2, with TRBD1 matching over 7 bases. This CDR3 has 14 amino acids. With V trimmed by 4 bases and J by 8 bases, 10 bases remained unmatched. The germline V gene encodes CDR1 PRHDT and CDR2 FYEKMQ (reference sequence). DNA of the CDR3: TGTGCCAGCAGCTCGGGGACAGAAACCCACGGCTACACCTTC. Its translation is CASSSGTETHGYTF.

V is TRBV13 and J is TRBJ2-1; 8 nucleotides line up with TRBD2. CDR1 and CDR2 from the germline V gene are PRHDT and FYEKMQ (reference sequence). Trimming took 5 bases from V and 7 from J; bases not matched to a gene: 7. This CDR3 contains 14 residues. The CDR3 bases are TGTGCCAGCAGCACCGGGGGGGCCCGGAATGAGCAGTTCTTC. Its protein product is CASSTGGARNEQFF.

V and J are TRBV19 and TRBJ2-4; D assignment may be TRBD1 or TRBD2 (6 bases each). V lost 0 bases and J 0 bases, leaving 9 bases between the germline ends. The CDR3 has 16 amino acids. Germline values: CDR1 LNHDA, CDR2 SQIVND (reference sequence). The CDR3 reads CASSIERGAAKNIQYF. As DNA, the CDR3 is TGTGCCAGTAGTATAGAGAGGGGGGCAGCCAAAAACATTCAGTACTTC. Full variable domain (missing parts from reference TRBV19 and TRBJ2-4): DGGITQSPKYLFRKEGQNVTLSCEQNLNHDAMYWYRQDPGQGLRLIYYSQIVNDFQKGDIAEGYSVSREKKESFPLTVTSAQKNPTAFYLCASSIERGAAKNIQYFGAGTRLSVL.

The chain has TRBV19 and TRBJ1-5; D remains ambiguous. Trimming cost V 2 bases and J 4 bases, with 15 bases left between them. The CDR3 covers 16 residues. Germline V CDR1 and CDR2: LNHDA, SQIVND (reference sequence). This CDR3 reads CASSIRAGLVNQPQHF. As DNA, the CDR3 is TGTGCCAGTAGTATAAGAGCTGGCCTCGTAAATCAGCCCCAGCATTTT.

This clonotype was recorded once. V gene TRBV29-1 combines with J gene TRBJ1-2; no firm D call. In germline, CDR1 is SQVTM, CDR2 ANQGSEA. The V end lost 5 bases, the J end lost 8 bases, and 15 bases lay between the germline ends. The CDR3 covers 12 residues. CDR3 in amino acids: CSVFGILGGYTF. In DNA form, the CDR3 reads TGCAGCGTTTTCGGAATACTGGGGGGCTACACCTTC.

The V and J genes are TRBV19 and TRBJ2-1, with a tentative D call TRBD1 (8 bases). V was cut by 4 bases and J by 1 base, with 11 bases left in between. Germline assignment: CDR1 LNHDA and CDR2 SQIVND (reference sequence). CDR3 length equals 15 residues. Here the CDR3 reads CASSTQGGSYNEQFF. CDR3 coding DNA: TGTGCCAGTAGTACACAGGGGGGGTCCTACAATGAGCAGTTCTTC.

The gene calls are TRBV10-3 and TRBJ1-2, with no clear D. The CDR3 length is 12 residues. Germline V lookup: CDR1 ENHRY, CDR2 SYGVKD. The V and J ends lost 8 bases and 6 bases respectively, with 13 bases between them. The CDR3 region has the DNA TGTGCCATCGACCTCGGGGTAAATGGCTACACCTTC. It encodes CAIDLGVNGYTF.

This chain uses TRBV15 with TRBJ2-1; maybe TRBD1 (5 bases). Trimming took off 0 bases at V and 3 bases at J, with 9 bases between the two ends. This CDR3 comprises 15 residues. Per germline, CDR1 LNHNV and CDR2 YYDKDF (reference sequence). The DNA for the CDR3 is TGTGCCACCAGCAGAGATCAGGGTAACTACAATGAGCAGTTCTTC. Protein sequence: CATSRDQGNYNEQFF.

The genes are TRBV19 and TRBJ2-1, with D unresolved. CDR1 LNHDA and CDR2 SQIVND come from the germline V gene (reference sequence). This CDR3 has 16 amino acids. V was shortened by 3 bases and J by 5 bases, with 17 bases between the two germline ends. In nucleotides, the CDR3 is TGTGCCAGTAGTATCTGGGCCGGGTCCTACGACAATGAGCAGTTCTTC. It specifies CASSIWAGSYDNEQFF. Supplemented by reference TRBV19 and TRBJ2-1, the full variable domain reads DGGITQSPKYLFRKEGQNVTLSCEQNLNHDAMYWYRQDPGQGLRLIYYSQIVNDFQKGDIAEGYSVSREKKESFPLTVTSAQKNPTAFYLCASSIWAGSYDNEQFFGPGTRLTVL.

The CDR3, as DNA: TGTGCCAGCAGCCTACAGGGGGACTCCGAGCAGTACTTC. Translation: CASSLQGDSEQYF. The chain combines TRBV12-3 or TRBV12-4 with TRBJ2-7, with 8 bases aligning to TRBD1. V lost 6 bases and J lost 6; bases outside the gene matches: 7. This CDR3 spans 13 amino acids.

A few counts support this clonotype. As DNA, the CDR3 is TGTGCCACCGCGGGGGGAGCCGAGCAGTACTTC. Translated, it gives CATAGGAEQYF. The chain recombines TRBV3-1 with TRBJ2-7; the match to TRBD2 covers 8 bases. Germline V gene lookup returns CDR1 LGHDT and CDR2 YNNKEL (reference sequence). V shed 10 bases, J shed 6 bases, and the junction held 5 bases outside the gene matches. The CDR3 totals 11 residues.

J is TRBJ1-2 and V is TRBV2; D is undetermined. The CDR3 is 11 residues long. Germline CDR1 reads SNHLY; CDR2 reads FYNNEI. Trimming took off 9 bases at V and 7 bases at J, with 12 bases between the two ends. For the CDR3, the DNA is TGTGCCAGTCCCTCCTCCCCTGGCTACACCTTC. Residues: CASPSSPGYTF.

This chain links TRBV4-1 with TRBJ2-2; 7 bases line up with TRBD1. With V trimmed by 4 bases and J by 6 bases, 11 bases remained unmatched. The V gene's germline CDR1 is MGHRA and CDR2 YSYEKL. The CDR3 loop spans 16 amino acids. The CDR3 region is CASSLGQATKAGELFF. DNA for the CDR3: TGCGCCAGCAGCCTAGGACAGGCCACGAAGGCCGGGGAGCTGTTTTTT.

This chain joins TRBV30 and TRBJ2-7, with D possibly matching TRBD2 (7 bases). The CDR3 has 14 amino acids. V was cut by 1 base and J by 4 bases, with 14 bases left in between. Germline values: CDR1 GTSNPN, CDR2 SVGIG (reference sequence). The CDR3 DNA reads TGTGCCTGGAGTGCGGGGGGCGTGTCGTACGAGCAGTACTTC. Its translation is CAWSAGGVSYEQYF.

The V call is TRBV4-1, the J call TRBJ2-2, with D perhaps TRBD1 or TRBD2 (5 bases each). The CDR3 consists of 14 residues. V lost 1 base, J lost 6 bases, and 9 bases lay in between. Germline V gene lookup returns CDR1 MGHRA and CDR2 YSYEKL. In nucleotides, the CDR3 is TGCGCCAGCAGCCAAGCCCCGGGGCCCGGGGAGCTGTTTTTT. It translates to CASSQAPGPGELFF.

This chain connects TRBV15 to TRBJ2-3, with D tentatively TRBD2 (6 bases). The CDR3 has 15 amino acids. Germline V CDR1 and CDR2: LNHNV, YYDKDF (reference sequence). Deletions cut 8 bases from V and 5 bases from J, with 20 bases between. This chain's CDR3 is CATSLNRPEGDTQYF. The DNA for the CDR3 is TGTGCCACCTCCCTAAACAGGCCGGAGGGAGATACGCAGTATTTT.

This clonotype has a single count. J is TRBJ1-2 and V is TRBV20-1; D remains ambiguous. V was trimmed by 2 bases and J by 2 bases, leaving 6 bases between them. Germline CDR1 is DFQATT and CDR2 is SNEGSKA (reference sequence). The CDR3 is made up of 12 amino acids. CDR3 loop: CSARRLNYGYTF. The CDR3 bases are TGCAGTGCTAGACGCTTGAACTATGGCTACACCTTC.

The chain is built from TRBV4-1 and TRBJ1-6; TRBD1 aligns across 7 bases. This CDR3 is 17 amino acids long. V lost 0 bases to trimming and J lost 9 bases; unmatched junction nucleotides: 11. Germline CDR1 and CDR2: MGHRA and YSYEKL. CDR3: CASSQERETGSGSPLHF. For the CDR3, the DNA is TGCGCCAGCAGCCAAGAAAGGGAGACAGGGAGCGGTTCACCCCTCCACTTT.

The chain couples TRBV3-1 to TRBJ2-3; TRBD2 matches 10 bases. V gave up 5 bases and J gave up 6 bases; unmatched junction bases: 14. CDR3 length: 17 amino acids. CDR1 LGHDT and CDR2 YNNKEL come from the germline V gene (reference sequence). This chain's CDR3 is CASSTRTSGETLDTQYF. In DNA, the CDR3 is TGTGCCAGCAGCACCCGAACTAGCGGGGAAACATTGGATACGCAGTATTTT.